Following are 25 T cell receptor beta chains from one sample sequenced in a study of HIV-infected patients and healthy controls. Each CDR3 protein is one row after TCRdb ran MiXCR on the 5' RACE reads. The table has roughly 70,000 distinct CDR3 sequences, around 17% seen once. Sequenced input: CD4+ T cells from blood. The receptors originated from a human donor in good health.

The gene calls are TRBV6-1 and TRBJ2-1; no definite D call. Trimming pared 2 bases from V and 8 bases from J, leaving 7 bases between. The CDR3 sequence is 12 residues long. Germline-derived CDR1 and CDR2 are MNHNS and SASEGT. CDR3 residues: CASSEFPHEQFF. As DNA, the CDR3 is TGTGCCAGCAGTGAATTCCCTCATGAGCAGTTCTTC.

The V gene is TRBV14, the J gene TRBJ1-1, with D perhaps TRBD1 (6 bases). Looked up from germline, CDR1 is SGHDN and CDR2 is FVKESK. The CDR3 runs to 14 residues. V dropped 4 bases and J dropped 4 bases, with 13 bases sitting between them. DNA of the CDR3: TGTGCCAGCAGCCTGCAGGGGCCCCCCACTGAAGCTTTCTTT. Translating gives CASSLQGPPTEAFF.

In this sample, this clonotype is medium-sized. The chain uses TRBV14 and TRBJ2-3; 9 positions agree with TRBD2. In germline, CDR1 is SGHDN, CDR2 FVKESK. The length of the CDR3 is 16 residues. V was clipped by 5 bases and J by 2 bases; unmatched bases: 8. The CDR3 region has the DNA TGTGCCAGCAGCTCTATAGCGGGAGTTCCCACAGATACGCAGTATTTT. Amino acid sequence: CASSSIAGVPTDTQYF.

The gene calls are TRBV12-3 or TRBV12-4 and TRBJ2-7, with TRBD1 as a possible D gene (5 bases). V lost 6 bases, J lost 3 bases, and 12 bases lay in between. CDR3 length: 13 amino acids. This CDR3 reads CASSLRQSYEQYF. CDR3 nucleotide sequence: TGTGCCAGCAGCCTAAGACAGAGCTACGAGCAGTACTTC.

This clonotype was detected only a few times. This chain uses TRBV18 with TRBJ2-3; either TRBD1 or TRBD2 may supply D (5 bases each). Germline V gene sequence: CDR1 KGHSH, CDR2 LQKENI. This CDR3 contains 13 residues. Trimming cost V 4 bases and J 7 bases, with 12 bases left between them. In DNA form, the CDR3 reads TGTGCCAGCTCACTCCGGGACGTCAATACGCAGTATTTT. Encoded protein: CASSLRDVNTQYF.

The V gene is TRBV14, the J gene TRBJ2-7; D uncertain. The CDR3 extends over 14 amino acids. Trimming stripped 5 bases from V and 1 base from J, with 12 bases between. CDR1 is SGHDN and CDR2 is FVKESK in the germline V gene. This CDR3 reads CASSKELRSYEQYF. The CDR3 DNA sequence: TGTGCCAGCAGCAAGGAGCTCCGATCCTACGAGCAGTACTTC.

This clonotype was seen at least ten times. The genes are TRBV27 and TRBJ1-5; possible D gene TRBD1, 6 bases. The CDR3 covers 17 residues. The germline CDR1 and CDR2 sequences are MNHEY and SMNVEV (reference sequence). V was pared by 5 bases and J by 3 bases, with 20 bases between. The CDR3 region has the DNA TGTGCCAGCAGTCCACTCGACACACAGGGTACCAATCAGCCCCAGCATTTT. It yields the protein CASSPLDTQGTNQPQHF.

CDR3 residues: CASSRDSPLYNEQFF. The DNA of the CDR3 is TGTGCCAGCAGCAGGGACTCTCCCCTCTACAATGAGCAGTTCTTC. The chain links TRBV2 to TRBJ2-1; tentatively, D is TRBD2 (6 bases). This CDR3 is 15 amino acids long. Trimming cost V 6 bases and J 3 bases, with 15 bases left between them. Germline loops: CDR1 SNHLY, CDR2 FYNNEI.

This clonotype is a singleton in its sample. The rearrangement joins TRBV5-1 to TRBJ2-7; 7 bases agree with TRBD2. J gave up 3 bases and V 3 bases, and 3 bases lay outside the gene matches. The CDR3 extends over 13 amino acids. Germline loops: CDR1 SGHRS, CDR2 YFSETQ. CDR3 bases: TGCGCCAGCAGCTGGGGGGGAGTCTACGAGCAGTACTTC. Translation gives CASSWGGVYEQYF.

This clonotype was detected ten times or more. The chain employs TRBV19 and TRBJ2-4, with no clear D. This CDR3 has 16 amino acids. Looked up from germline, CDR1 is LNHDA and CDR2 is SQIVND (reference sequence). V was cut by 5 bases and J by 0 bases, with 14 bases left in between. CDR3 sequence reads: CASSPPPVGAKNIQYF. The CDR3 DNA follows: TGTGCCAGTAGTCCCCCCCCTGTGGGAGCCAAAAACATTCAGTACTTC.

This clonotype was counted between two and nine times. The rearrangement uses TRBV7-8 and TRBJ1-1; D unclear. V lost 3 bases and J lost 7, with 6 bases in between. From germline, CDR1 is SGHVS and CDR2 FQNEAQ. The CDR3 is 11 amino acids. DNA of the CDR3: TGTGCCAGCAGCTTGTACAATGAAGCTTTCTTT. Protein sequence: CASSLYNEAFF.

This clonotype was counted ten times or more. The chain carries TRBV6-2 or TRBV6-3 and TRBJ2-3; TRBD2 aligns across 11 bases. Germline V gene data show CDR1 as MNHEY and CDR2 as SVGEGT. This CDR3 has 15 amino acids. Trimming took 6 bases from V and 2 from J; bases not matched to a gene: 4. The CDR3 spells CASRHSGGATDTQYF. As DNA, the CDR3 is TGTGCCAGCAGGCATAGCGGGGGGGCCACAGATACGCAGTATTTT.

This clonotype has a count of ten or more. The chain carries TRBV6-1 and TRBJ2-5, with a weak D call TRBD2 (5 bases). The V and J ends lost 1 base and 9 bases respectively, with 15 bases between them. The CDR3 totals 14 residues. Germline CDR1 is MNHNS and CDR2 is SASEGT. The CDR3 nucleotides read TGTGCCAGCAGTGAAGATATGGGCTGGACTCCCCAGTACTTC. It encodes CASSEDMGWTPQYF.

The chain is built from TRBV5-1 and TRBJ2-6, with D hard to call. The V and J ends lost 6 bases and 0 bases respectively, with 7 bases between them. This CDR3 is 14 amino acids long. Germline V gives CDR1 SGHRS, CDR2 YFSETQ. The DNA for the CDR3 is TGCGCCAGCATGATCGGCTCTGGGGCCAACGTCCTGACTTTC. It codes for CASMIGSGANVLTF.

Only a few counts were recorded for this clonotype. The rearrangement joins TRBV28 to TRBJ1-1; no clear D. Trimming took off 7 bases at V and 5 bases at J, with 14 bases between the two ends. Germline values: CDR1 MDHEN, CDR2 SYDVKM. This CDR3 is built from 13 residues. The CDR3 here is CASTVSPTTEAFF. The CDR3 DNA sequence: TGTGCCAGCACCGTTTCCCCGACAACTGAAGCTTTCTTT.

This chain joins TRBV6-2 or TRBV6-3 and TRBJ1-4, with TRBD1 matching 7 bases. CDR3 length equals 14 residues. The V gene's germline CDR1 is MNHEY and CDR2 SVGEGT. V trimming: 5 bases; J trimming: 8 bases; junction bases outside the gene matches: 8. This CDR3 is CASSQTGHREKLFF. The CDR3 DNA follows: TGTGCCAGCAGTCAGACAGGGCATCGGGAAAAACTGTTTTTT.

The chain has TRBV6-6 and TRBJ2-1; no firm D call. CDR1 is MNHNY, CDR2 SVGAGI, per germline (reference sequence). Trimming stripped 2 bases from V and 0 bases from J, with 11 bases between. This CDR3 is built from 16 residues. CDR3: CASSYATTSSYNEQFF. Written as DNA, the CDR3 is TGTGCCAGCAGTTACGCGACAACGAGCTCCTACAATGAGCAGTTCTTC.

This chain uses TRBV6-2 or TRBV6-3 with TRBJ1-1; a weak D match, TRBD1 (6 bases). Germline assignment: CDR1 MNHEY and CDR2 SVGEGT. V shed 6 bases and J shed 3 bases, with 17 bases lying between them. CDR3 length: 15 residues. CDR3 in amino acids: CASSNNRRGDTEAFF. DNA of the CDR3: TGTGCCAGCAGCAACAACAGGAGGGGGGACACTGAAGCTTTCTTT.

The CDR3 coding sequence is TGTGCCAGCAGTTTCACGGGGAATAAAGATACGCAGTATTTT. Residues: CASSFTGNKDTQYF. V and J are TRBV12-3 or TRBV12-4 and TRBJ2-3, with D perhaps matching TRBD2 (5 bases). This CDR3 is built from 14 residues. V was cut by 3 bases and J by 5 bases, with 12 bases left in between.

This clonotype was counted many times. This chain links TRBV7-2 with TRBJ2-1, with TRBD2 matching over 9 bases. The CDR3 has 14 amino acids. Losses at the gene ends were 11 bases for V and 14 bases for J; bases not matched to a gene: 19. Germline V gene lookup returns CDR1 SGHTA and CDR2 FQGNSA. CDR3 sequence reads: CASIRETSGRGEFF. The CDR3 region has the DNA TGTGCCTCCATAAGGGAGACTAGCGGAAGAGGAGAGTTCTTC.

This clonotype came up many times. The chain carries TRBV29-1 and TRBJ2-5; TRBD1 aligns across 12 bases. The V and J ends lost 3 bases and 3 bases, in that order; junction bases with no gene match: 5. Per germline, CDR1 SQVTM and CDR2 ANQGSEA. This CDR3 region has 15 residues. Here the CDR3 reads CSVERDRGPKETQYF. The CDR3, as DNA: TGCAGCGTTGAGCGGGACAGGGGGCCGAAAGAGACCCAGTACTTC.

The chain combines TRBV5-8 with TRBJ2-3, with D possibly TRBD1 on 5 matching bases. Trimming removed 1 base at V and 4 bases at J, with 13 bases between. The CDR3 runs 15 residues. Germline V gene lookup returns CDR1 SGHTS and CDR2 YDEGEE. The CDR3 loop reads CASSLWARDADTQYF. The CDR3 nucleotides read TGTGCCAGCAGCTTGTGGGCCAGGGATGCAGATACGCAGTATTTT. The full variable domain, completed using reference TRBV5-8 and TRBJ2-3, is EAGVTQSPTHLIKTRGQQATLRCSPISGHTSVYWYQQALGLGLQFLLWYDEGEERNRGNFPPRFSGRQFPNYSSELNVNALELEDSALYLCASSLWARDADTQYFGPGTRLTVL.

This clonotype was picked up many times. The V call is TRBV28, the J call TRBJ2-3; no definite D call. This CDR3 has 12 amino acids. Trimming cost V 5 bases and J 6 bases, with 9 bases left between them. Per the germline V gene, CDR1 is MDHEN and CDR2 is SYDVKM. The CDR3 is CASSLSPDTQYF. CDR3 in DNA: TGTGCCAGCAGTCTTAGCCCGGATACGCAGTATTTT.

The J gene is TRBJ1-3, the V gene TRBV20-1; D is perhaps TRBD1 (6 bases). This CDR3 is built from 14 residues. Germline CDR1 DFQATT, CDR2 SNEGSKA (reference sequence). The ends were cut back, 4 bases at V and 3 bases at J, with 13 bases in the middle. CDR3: CSATQGGDGNTIYF. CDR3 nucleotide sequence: TGCAGTGCTACACAGGGAGGAGATGGAAACACCATATATTTT.

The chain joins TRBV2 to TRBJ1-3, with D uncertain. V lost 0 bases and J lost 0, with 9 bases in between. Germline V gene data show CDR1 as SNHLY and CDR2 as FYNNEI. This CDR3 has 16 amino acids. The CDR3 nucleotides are TGTGCCAGCAGTGAAGCGGTGGGCGGCTCTGGAAACACCATATATTTT. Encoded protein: CASSEAVGGSGNTIYF.